This entry lists 7 T cell receptor beta chains sequenced from one sample in a study of CXCR3-negative and CXCR3-positive naive CD8 T cells. In preparing the TRB cDNA libraries, 5' RACE with UMI labels was used. TCRdb reprocessed the 5' RACE reads and keeps a single row for each CDR3 protein, giving no DNA. This sample's table reports about 43,000 distinct CDR3 sequences. Sequenced: memory CD8+ T cells from blood. The receptors come from a human donor in good health. Some clones in this sample may be carry-over from other donors' samples.

The V and J genes are TRBV25-1 and TRBJ1-2. The germline V gene has CDR1 MGHDK and CDR2 SYGVNS. This CDR3 region has 16 residues. The CDR3 sequence is CASSETRRDLSYGYTF.

The chain joins TRBV20-1 to TRBJ2-1; there is no DNA to check the TCRdb D call of TRBD2. CDR3 length: 14 residues. From germline, CDR1 is DFQATT and CDR2 SNEGSKA (reference sequence). CDR3 region: CSARASGSYNEQFF.

The V and J genes are TRBV29-1 and TRBJ2-1; TCRdb returns TRBD1, unconfirmable since there is no DNA. CDR3 length equals 12 residues. CDR1 and CDR2 (germline): SQVTM, ANQGSEA. This CDR3 is CSFRDRHDEQFF.

The J gene is TRBJ2-1, the V gene TRBV24-1. The germline gives CDR1 KGHDR, CDR2 SFDVKD. The CDR3 length is 13 residues. CDR3 protein: CATSVAEYNEQFF.

V usage is TRBV20-1 and J usage is TRBJ2-1; without DNA, the TCRdb call of TRBD2 cannot be checked. Germline CDR1 is DFQATT and CDR2 is SNEGSKA (reference sequence). CDR3 size: 18 residues. The CDR3: CSAKGLAGFLHSYNEQFF.

The gene calls are TRBV4-3 and TRBJ1-1. The CDR3 runs to 15 residues. Per germline, CDR1 LGHNA and CDR2 YSLEER. CDR3 residues: CASSQDRLQTLEAFF.

V and J are TRBV3-1 and TRBJ2-2; the TCRdb D gene call, TRBD2, has no DNA to confirm it. CDR1 is LGHDT and CDR2 is YNNKEL in the germline V gene (reference sequence). The CDR3 covers 14 residues. CDR3 region: CASSEDRRAGELFF.